The TCR beta chain under discussion was sequenced for a study of blood T cell repertoires in COVID-19. A note on this clone: Other DNA sequences in the same sample also yield this CDR3.

The method was immunoSEQ multiplex PCR; TCRdb's version includes in-frame clones alone and lacks a portion of them. The sample records around 190,000 clones, about 85% being singletons. The sequenced material came from peripheral blood. The clonotype comes from a man aged 25 to 40 with acute or convalescent COVID-19.

CDR3 sequence: CASSLGLNNSPLHF. CDR3 nucleotides: TGTGCCAGCAGTCTTGGACTCAATAATTCACCCCTCCACTTT. This rearrangement joins TRBV28 to TRBJ1-6; D not certain. The germline V gene has CDR1 MDHEN and CDR2 SYDVKM. The V gene lost 5 bases and the J gene lost 5 bases, with 10 bases spanning the gap. CDR3 length: 14 amino acids.